Listed here are 32 T cell receptor beta chains from one sample, sequenced in a study of neurological immune-mediated disorders. A single record per CDR3 protein comes from TCRdb applying MiXCR to the 5' RACE reads. Of tens of thousands of distinct CDR3 sequences in the sample, 3% to 4% are singletons; the top ten hold more than 1.5%. Input material: CD4+ T cells from blood. The receptors originated from a woman between 35 and 50 years old with multiple sclerosis.

This clonotype was seen at least ten times. V is TRBV19 and J is TRBJ2-7; 9 bases line up with TRBD1. The germline V gene has CDR1 LNHDA and CDR2 SQIVND (reference sequence). The CDR3 is 15 residues long. J lost 2 bases, V lost 5 bases, and 7 bases had no gene match. The CDR3 DNA sequence: TGTGCCAGTAGTCTCGGGACAGGGAAGACCTACGAGCAGTACTTC. Translation gives CASSLGTGKTYEQYF. The entire variable domain, with the rest obtained from reference TRBV19 and TRBJ2-7, is as follows: DGGITQSPKYLFRKEGQNVTLSCEQNLNHDAMYWYRQDPGQGLRLIYYSQIVNDFQKGDIAEGYSVSREKKESFPLTVTSAQKNPTAFYLCASSLGTGKTYEQYFGPGTRLTVT.

This clonotype was observed at least ten times. The V gene is TRBV9, the J gene TRBJ1-2; no definite D call. The CDR3 contains 11 residues. In germline, CDR1 is SGDLS, CDR2 YYNGEE. Trimming shortened V by 5 bases and J by 6 bases, and 8 bases separated the two germline ends. DNA of the CDR3: TGTGCCAGCAGTCCCGGTCATGGCTACACCTTC. Its protein product is CASSPGHGYTF.

Written as DNA, the CDR3 is TGTGCCACCAGCAGTCCCGAAGCCGCAACTAATGAAAAACTGTTTTTT. Its translation is CATSSPEAATNEKLFF. The V and J genes are TRBV15 and TRBJ1-4, with no clear D. The V end was cut by 3 bases, the J end by 0 bases, with 11 bases between. This CDR3 spans 16 amino acids. Germline-derived CDR1 and CDR2 are LNHNV and YYDKDF (reference sequence). Filled out from reference TRBV15 and TRBJ1-4, the complete variable domain reads DAMVIQNPRYQVTQFGKPVTLSCSQTLNHNVMYWYQQKSSQAPKLLFHYYDKDFNNEADTPDNFQSRRPNTSFCFLDIRSPGLGDTAMYLCATSSPEAATNEKLFFGSGTQLSVL.

This clonotype has ten or more counts. This rearrangement joins TRBV27 to TRBJ1-5, with 9 bases fitting TRBD1. J was trimmed by 5 bases and V by 5 bases; bases with no gene match: 4. Per germline, CDR1 MNHEY and CDR2 SMNVEV (reference sequence). The CDR3 consists of 14 residues. The CDR3 DNA follows: TGTGCCAGCAGTGTACAGGGGGCCCATCAGCCCCAGCATTTT. Amino acid sequence: CASSVQGAHQPQHF.

This clonotype has ten or more counts. V and J are TRBV29-1 and TRBJ2-7; no clear D gene. The CDR3 extends over 13 amino acids. Germline V gives CDR1 SQVTM, CDR2 ANQGSEA. Trimming removed 4 bases at V and 6 bases at J, with 16 bases between. CDR3 protein: CSVGGAGGREQYF. The CDR3 coding sequence is TGCAGCGTTGGGGGTGCAGGTGGGCGCGAGCAGTACTTC.

There are many counts of this clonotype. This rearrangement joins TRBV7-8 to TRBJ2-7; 7 bases map to TRBD2. In germline, CDR1 is SGHVS, CDR2 FQNEAQ. The CDR3 spans 14 residues. The J segment lost 7 bases and the V segment lost 1 base, leaving 7 bases of the junction unmatched. CDR3 region: CASSLVGPGGEQYF. CDR3 nucleotides: TGTGCCAGCAGCTTAGTGGGCCCGGGGGGAGAGCAGTACTTC.

This clonotype occurred many times. V gene TRBV5-1 combines with J gene TRBJ2-6; D remains ambiguous. V gave up 1 base and J gave up 0 bases, with 5 bases separating them. The length of the CDR3 is 15 residues. Germline CDR1 and CDR2: SGHRS and YFSETQ. CDR3 sequence (DNA): TGCGCCAGCAGCTTGTCCACCTCTGGGGCCAACGTCCTGACTTTC. Protein sequence: CASSLSTSGANVLTF.

This clonotype was counted at least ten times. The chain uses TRBV20-1 and TRBJ1-1, with a weak D call TRBD1 (6 bases). The V end was cut by 5 bases, the J end by 1 base, with 11 bases between. CDR1 is DFQATT, CDR2 SNEGSKA, per germline (reference sequence). The CDR3 extends over 13 amino acids. CDR3 region: CSALQGANTEAFF. CDR3 nucleotide sequence: TGCAGTGCTTTACAGGGCGCGAACACTGAAGCTTTCTTT.

This clonotype showed up many times. V usage is TRBV27 and J usage is TRBJ2-2; D ambiguous. V lost 4 bases and J 3 bases, leaving 12 bases between the germline ends. Germline CDR1 reads MNHEY; CDR2 reads SMNVEV (reference sequence). The length of the CDR3 is 15 residues. The CDR3 here is CASSSELWDTGELFF. CDR3 nucleotide sequence: TGTGCCAGCAGTTCAGAGCTCTGGGACACCGGGGAGCTGTTTTTT.

This clonotype has at least ten counts. The rearrangement links TRBV5-1 to TRBJ2-3; 8 nucleotides match TRBD2. Looked up from germline, CDR1 is SGHRS and CDR2 is YFSETQ. With 1 base clipped from V and 0 bases from J, the junction kept 4 bases outside the gene matches. The CDR3 is 16 residues long. The CDR3 DNA reads as TGCGCCAGCAGCTTGCGGGGGGGCACTAGCACAGATACGCAGTATTTT. Translation: CASSLRGGTSTDTQYF. Together with reference TRBV5-1 and TRBJ2-3, the CDR3 gives the full variable domain: KAGVTQTPRYLIKTRGQQVTLSCSPISGHRSVSWYQQTPGQGLQFLFEYFSETQRNKGNFPGRFSGRQFSNSRSEMNVSTLELGDSALYLCASSLRGGTSTDTQYFGPGTRLTVL.

This clonotype was counted ten times or more. This chain connects TRBV4-2 to TRBJ1-3, with D perhaps TRBD1 (5 bases). Germline loops: CDR1 LGHNA, CDR2 YNFKEQ. The CDR3 is made up of 15 amino acids. Trimming took off 4 bases at V and 1 base at J, with 11 bases between the two ends. CDR3 sequence: CASSPLQVSGNTIYF. CDR3 in DNA: TGTGCCAGCAGCCCCCTACAGGTTTCTGGAAACACCATATATTTT.

In this sample, this clonotype turned up many times. CDR3 DNA sequence: TGCGCCAGCAGCTTGGGGGAGATTCGAAACATTCAGTACTTC. This translates into CASSLGEIRNIQYF. V gene TRBV5-1 combines with J gene TRBJ2-4; a possible D gene is TRBD2 (5 bases). This CDR3 has 14 residues. In germline, CDR1 is SGHRS, CDR2 YFSETQ. The ends were cut back, 0 bases at V and 6 bases at J, with 10 bases in the middle.

The chain carries TRBV5-6 and TRBJ2-2; TRBD2 matches at 9 bases. The CDR3 consists of 16 residues. Losses at the gene ends were 4 bases for V and 4 bases for J; bases not matched to a gene: 8. CDR1 and CDR2 (germline): SGHDT, YYEEEE. CDR3 nucleotide sequence: TGTGCCAGCAGCGGATTAGCGGGGGCGGGCACCGGGGAGCTGTTTTTT. Residues: CASSGLAGAGTGELFF.

This clonotype is medium-sized (0.01 to 0.1%) in the sample. The rearrangement joins TRBV20-1 to TRBJ2-7, with a weak D call TRBD1 (5 bases). The CDR3 extends over 14 amino acids. V was shortened by 0 bases and J by 2 bases, with 11 bases between the two germline ends. CDR1 DFQATT and CDR2 SNEGSKA come from the germline V gene (reference sequence). The DNA for the CDR3 is TGCAGTGCTAGAGATTTGGGGCAGACCTACGAGCAGTACTTC. As protein: CSARDLGQTYEQYF.

The chain is built from TRBV12-5 and TRBJ1-1; no reliable D call. The CDR3 runs to 14 residues. V was clipped by 0 bases and J by 4 bases, with 9 bases between them. The germline gives CDR1 LGHNT, CDR2 FRNRAP. The CDR3 sequence is CASGLVPESTEAFF. For the CDR3, the DNA is TGTGCTAGTGGTTTGGTACCGGAGAGCACTGAAGCTTTCTTT.

Many counts were recorded for this clonotype. The chain couples TRBV4-1 to TRBJ2-4, with unresolved D. The CDR3 contains 19 residues. CDR1 and CDR2 from the germline V gene are MGHRA and YSYEKL. Trimming shortened V by 0 bases and J by 0 bases, and 18 bases separated the two germline ends. CDR3 coding DNA: TGCGCCAGCAGCCAAGAACACAGAACCTTCATACTAGCCAAAAACATTCAGTACTTC. Its translation: CASSQEHRTFILAKNIQYF.

The V call is TRBV20-1, the J call TRBJ2-1, with 8 bases that match TRBD1. With 3 bases clipped from V and 3 bases from J, the junction kept 7 bases outside the gene matches. The germline gives CDR1 DFQATT, CDR2 SNEGSKA (reference sequence). The CDR3 sequence is 15 residues long. The CDR3 sequence: CSARDPGTGYNEQFF. DNA of the CDR3: TGCAGTGCTAGGGATCCCGGGACAGGCTACAATGAGCAGTTCTTC.

This clonotype was seen at least ten times. The J gene is TRBJ2-7, the V gene TRBV3-1, with D maybe TRBD1 (5 bases). Trimming stripped 1 base from V and 4 bases from J, with 8 bases between. This CDR3 has 13 amino acids. Germline lookup yields CDR1 LGHDT and CDR2 YNNKEL (reference sequence). The CDR3 protein is CASSQGQYYEQYF. CDR3 nucleotide sequence: TGTGCCAGCAGCCAAGGACAGTATTACGAGCAGTACTTC.

In its sample, this clonotype was seen many times. This chain links TRBV5-1 with TRBJ2-1, with 9 bases matching TRBD1. V shed 0 bases, J shed 1 base, and the junction held 8 bases outside the gene matches. Germline V CDR1 and CDR2: SGHRS, YFSETQ. The length of the CDR3 is 18 residues. Here the CDR3 reads CASSLAGTGFGSYNEQFF. The DNA for the CDR3 is TGCGCCAGCAGCTTGGCAGGGACAGGGTTTGGTTCCTACAATGAGCAGTTCTTC.

This clonotype showed up many times. The rearrangement uses TRBV11-2 and TRBJ1-6; D is unclear. V lost 0 bases and J lost 6, with 6 bases in between. Germline V gene lookup returns CDR1 SGHAT and CDR2 FQNNGV. CDR3 length equals 14 residues. The CDR3, as DNA: TGTGCCAGCAGCTTAGATAGGGCTAATTCACCCCTCCACTTT. Translated, it gives CASSLDRANSPLHF.

This clonotype has a count of ten or more. The genes are TRBV5-1 and TRBJ2-3, with D perhaps given as TRBD1 or TRBD2 (5 bases each). CDR3 size: 13 residues. Germline lookup yields CDR1 SGHRS and CDR2 YFSETQ. The V end was cut by 4 bases, the J end by 5 bases, with 11 bases between. The chain's CDR3 is CASSGTQGDTQYF. The CDR3 nucleotides are TGCGCCAGCAGCGGGACCCAAGGAGATACGCAGTATTTT.

This clonotype was detected ten times or more. The V and J genes are TRBV18 and TRBJ2-7; tentatively, D is TRBD2 (6 bases). The CDR3 length is 16 residues. Trimming took off 3 bases at V and 0 bases at J, with 15 bases between the two ends. Per the germline V gene, CDR1 is KGHSH and CDR2 is LQKENI. Here the CDR3 reads CASSPLKGGSSYEQYF. CDR3 bases: TGTGCCAGCTCACCGCTCAAGGGAGGTTCCTCCTACGAGCAGTACTTC. Supplemented by reference TRBV18 and TRBJ2-7, the full variable domain reads NAGVMQNPRHLVRRRGQEARLRCSPMKGHSHVYWYRQLPEEGLKFMVYLQKENIIDESGMPKERFSAEFPKEGPSILRIQQVVRGDSAAYFCASSPLKGGSSYEQYFGPGTRLTVT.

This clonotype was seen repeatedly, ten times or more. The rearrangement uses TRBV5-5 and TRBJ2-5, with 9 nucleotides matching TRBD1. This CDR3 is built from 12 residues. Trimming took 6 bases from V and 5 from J; bases not matched to a gene: 2. Germline lookup yields CDR1 SGHKS and CDR2 YYEKEE (reference sequence). As DNA, the CDR3 is TGTGCCAGCATGGACAGGGGCGAGACCCAGTACTTC. Its translation is CASMDRGETQYF. Drawing the rest from reference TRBV5-5 and TRBJ2-5, the complete variable domain is DAGVTQSPTHLIKTRGQQVTLRCSPISGHKSVSWYQQVLGQGPQFIFQYYEKEERGRGNFPDRFSARQFPNYSSELNVNALLLGDSALYLCASMDRGETQYFGPGTRLLVL.

This clonotype was counted at least ten times. This chain connects TRBV10-3 to TRBJ2-5; D is unclear. The V gene's germline CDR1 is ENHRY and CDR2 SYGVKD. V was pared by 2 bases and J by 2 bases, with 6 bases between. The CDR3 is 13 amino acids. CDR3: CAISEGGQETQYF. CDR3 nucleotides: TGTGCCATCAGTGAGGGCGGACAAGAGACCCAGTACTTC.

This clonotype was seen at least ten times. The chain employs TRBV5-1 and TRBJ2-2; D might be TRBD2 (5 bases). V was pared by 0 bases and J by 4 bases, with 10 bases between. This CDR3 comprises 15 residues. CDR1 is SGHRS and CDR2 is YFSETQ in the germline V gene. The CDR3 bases are TGCGCCAGCAGCTTGGGAGGGCCCCGCACCGGGGAGCTGTTTTTT. It yields the protein CASSLGGPRTGELFF.

This clonotype was seen more than once but under ten times. This may arise from a read error, as a much more abundant clone is one base away. V gene TRBV5-1 combines with J gene TRBJ1-3; D is unresolved. CDR3 size: 14 residues. Per germline, CDR1 SGHRS and CDR2 YFSETQ. V dropped 4 bases and J dropped 0 bases, with 8 bases sitting between them. DNA for the CDR3: TGCGCCAGCAGCGACTGCCCCTCTGGAAACACCATATATTTT. Translated, it gives CASSDCPSGNTIYF. The entire variable domain, with the rest obtained from reference TRBV5-1 and TRBJ1-3, is as follows: KAGVTQTPRYLIKTRGQQVTLSCSPISGHRSVSWYQQTPGQGLQFLFEYFSETQRNKGNFPGRFSGRQFSNSRSEMNVSTLELGDSALYLCASSDCPSGNTIYFGEGSWLTVV.

This clonotype has at least ten counts. The chain is built from TRBV5-1 and TRBJ1-5; maybe TRBD1 (6 bases). CDR1 SGHRS and CDR2 YFSETQ come from the germline V gene. The CDR3 consists of 16 residues. V shed 0 bases and J shed 2 bases, with 12 bases lying between them. CDR3 amino acids: CASSLGAGGGNQPQHF. The CDR3 nucleotides are TGCGCCAGCAGCTTGGGGGCCGGGGGCGGCAATCAGCCCCAGCATTTT.

This clonotype showed up many times. V usage is TRBV7-2 and J usage is TRBJ1-2; D is undetermined. This CDR3 spans 13 amino acids. Trimming cost V 1 base and J 8 bases, with 11 bases left between them. CDR1 and CDR2 from the germline V gene are SGHTA and FQGNSA. The CDR3 loop is CASSLVAGAGYTF. The CDR3 DNA is TGTGCCAGCAGCTTAGTCGCGGGAGCGGGCTACACCTTC.

The table lists this clonotype with many counts. One end of the junction fails to match germline, which may point to a read error. The V gene is TRBV6-1, the J gene TRBJ2-7; possibly TRBD1 or TRBD2 for D (5 bases each). The CDR3 is 10 residues long. Germline CDR1 MNHNS, CDR2 SASEGT. The CDR3 protein is CATTSGPTFF. In DNA form, the CDR3 reads TGTGCCACCACCTCGGGACCGACGTTCTTC.

This clonotype was observed at least ten times. The rearrangement links TRBV29-1 to TRBJ2-1; no clear D gene. The CDR3 length is 11 residues. Germline lookup yields CDR1 SQVTM and CDR2 ANQGSEA. The CDR3 loop reads CTLGDSRGQFF. Written as DNA, the CDR3 is TGCACCCTCGGTGATAGCAGAGGCCAGTTCTTC.

At least ten counts were recorded for this clonotype. The chain uses TRBV10-3 and TRBJ1-1; TRBD1 is a possible D gene (5 bases). V was clipped by 7 bases and J by 3 bases, with 15 bases between them. Per the germline V gene, CDR1 is ENHRY and CDR2 is SYGVKD. CDR3 length equals 14 residues. CDR3 amino acids: CAITQGLDYTEAFF. The CDR3 coding sequence is TGTGCCATCACCCAGGGCTTGGACTACACTGAAGCTTTCTTT.

This clonotype was detected many times. The V call is TRBV4-1, the J call TRBJ2-2; D unclear. Germline CDR1 and CDR2: MGHRA and YSYEKL. This CDR3 has 13 residues. V was trimmed by 0 bases and J by 4 bases, leaving 3 bases between them. CDR3 protein: CASSQDRTGELFF. The CDR3 nucleotides are TGCGCCAGCAGCCAAGATCGCACCGGGGAGCTGTTTTTT.